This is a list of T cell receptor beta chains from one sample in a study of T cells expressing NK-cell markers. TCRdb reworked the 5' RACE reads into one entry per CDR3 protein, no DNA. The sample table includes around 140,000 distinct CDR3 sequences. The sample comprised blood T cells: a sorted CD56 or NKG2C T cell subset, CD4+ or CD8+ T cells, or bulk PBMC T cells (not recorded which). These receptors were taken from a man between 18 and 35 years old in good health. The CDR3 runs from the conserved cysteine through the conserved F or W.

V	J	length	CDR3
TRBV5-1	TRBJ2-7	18	CASSDKLGLAGTSYEQYF
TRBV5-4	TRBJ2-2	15	CASSFAGGNTGELFF
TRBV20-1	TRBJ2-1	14	CSASGTSGYNEQFF
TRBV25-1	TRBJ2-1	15	CASSPDRGNYNEQFF
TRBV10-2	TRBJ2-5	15	CASSDQVTSQETQYF
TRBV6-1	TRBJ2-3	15	CASSVRRSYTDTQYF
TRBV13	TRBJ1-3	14	CASSFGVLGNTIYF
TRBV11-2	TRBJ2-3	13	CASSFSRVDTQYF
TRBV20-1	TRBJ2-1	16	CSASPSGRSSYNEQFF
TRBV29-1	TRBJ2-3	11	CSVRSTDTQYF
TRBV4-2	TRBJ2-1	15	CASSQDLGRGNEQFF
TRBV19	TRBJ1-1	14	CASSIGGGGAEAFF
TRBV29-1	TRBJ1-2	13	CSVEDQGYYGYTF
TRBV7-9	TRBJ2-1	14	CASNAYLVYNEQFF
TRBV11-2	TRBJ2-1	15	CASSLVAAGTNEQFF
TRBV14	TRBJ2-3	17	CASSQVVVGLFTDTQYF
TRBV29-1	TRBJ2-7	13	CSVARGLSYEQYF
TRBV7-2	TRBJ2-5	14	CASSLWGAEETQYF
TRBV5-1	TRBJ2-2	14	CASSVSRSTGELFF
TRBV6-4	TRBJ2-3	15	CASKTGTSDTDTQYF
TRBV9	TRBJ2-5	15	CASGSSGRPLETQYF
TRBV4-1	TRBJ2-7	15	CASSQKLTGGYEQYF
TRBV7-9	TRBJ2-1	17	CASSWPRLADSYNEQFF
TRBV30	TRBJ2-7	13	CAWSVGLAYEQYF
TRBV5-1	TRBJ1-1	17	CASSLAPTTTMNTEAFF
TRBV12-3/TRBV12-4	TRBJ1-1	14	CASSSGQGWGEAFF
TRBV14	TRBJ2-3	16	CASRQASGSGADTQYF